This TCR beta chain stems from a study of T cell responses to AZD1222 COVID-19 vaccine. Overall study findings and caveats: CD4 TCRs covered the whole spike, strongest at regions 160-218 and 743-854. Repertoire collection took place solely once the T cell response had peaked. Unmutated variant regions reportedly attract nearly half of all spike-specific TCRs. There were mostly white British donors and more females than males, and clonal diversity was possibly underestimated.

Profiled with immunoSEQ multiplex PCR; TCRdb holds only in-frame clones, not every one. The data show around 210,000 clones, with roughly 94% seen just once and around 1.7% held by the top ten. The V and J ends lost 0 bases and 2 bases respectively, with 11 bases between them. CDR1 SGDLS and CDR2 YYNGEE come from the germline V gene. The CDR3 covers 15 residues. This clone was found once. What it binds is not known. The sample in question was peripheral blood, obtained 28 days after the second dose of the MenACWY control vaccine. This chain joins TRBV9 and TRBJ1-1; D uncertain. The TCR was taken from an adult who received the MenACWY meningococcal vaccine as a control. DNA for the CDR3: TGTGCCAGCAGCGTAGCGGCGGGGTCCAACACTGAAGCTTTCTTT. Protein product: CASSVAAGSNTEAFF.